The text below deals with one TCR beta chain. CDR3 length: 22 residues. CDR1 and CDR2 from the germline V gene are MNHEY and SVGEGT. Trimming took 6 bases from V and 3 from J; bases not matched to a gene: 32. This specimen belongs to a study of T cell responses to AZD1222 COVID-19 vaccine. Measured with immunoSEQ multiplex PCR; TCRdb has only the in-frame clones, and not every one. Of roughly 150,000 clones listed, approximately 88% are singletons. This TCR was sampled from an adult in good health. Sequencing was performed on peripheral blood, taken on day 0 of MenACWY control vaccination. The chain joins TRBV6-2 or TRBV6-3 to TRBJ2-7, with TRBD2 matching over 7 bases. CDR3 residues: CASSHRDSGDRASGGGNYEQYF. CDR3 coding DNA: TGTGCCAGCAGCCATCGGGACTCTGGCGATCGGGCTAGCGGAGGAGGGAACTACGAGCAGTACTTC.